This TCR beta chain was captured in a study of CD8 T cells in Susac syndrome. CD8+ and CD4+ blood T cells underwent TCR beta sequencing. RNA in amounts of 0.5 to 1 ug was reverse transcribed with random hexamers. By means of immunoSEQ multiplex PCR, TCR beta CDR3 spanning 54 Vbeta and 13 Jbeta underwent amplification. Via MiXCR, TCRdb re-called the immunoSEQ multiplex PCR reads, giving one row per CDR3 protein. The table lists under 150,000 distinct CDR3 sequences, approximately 94% of them singletons. Germline V gives CDR1 SGHNT, CDR2 YYREEE (reference sequence). V lost 0 bases and J lost 3, with 12 bases in between. The CDR3 is made up of 15 amino acids.

Material for sequencing was CD4+ T cells from PBMCs. V and J are TRBV5-4 and TRBJ1-1; weak D call: TRBD1 (6 bases). The sequence came from a human donor with multiple sclerosis. The CDR3 DNA is TGTGCCAGCAGCTTGGTTGAGGGGGGGGACACTGAAGCTTTCTTT. Protein product: CASSLVEGGDTEAFF.